Each of the 13 T cell receptor beta chains below was sequenced from the same sample in a study of CD8+ T cells in alopecia areata. Treatment here: oral pan-JAK inhibitor, 5-10 mg twice daily. Once RNA had been extracted, it was reverse transcribed into cDNA to act as the sequencing template. Repertoires were generated with immunoSEQ multiplex PCR, while TCRdb's copy carries only in-frame clones and drops some. The sample lists 200,000 to 250,000 clones; 40% to 55% were seen once. The sequenced sample was CD4+ T cells sorted from blood, obtained at roughly week 36, from a patient treated with tofacitinib. These receptors were taken from a human donor with alopecia areata.

The chain uses TRBV7-8 and TRBJ2-5; D remains unclear. From germline, CDR1 is SGHVS and CDR2 FQNEAQ. V was pared by 5 bases and J by 2 bases, with 15 bases between. This CDR3 is 15 amino acids long. The CDR3 DNA sequence: TGTGCCAGCAGCCCATCCAGATACGCTCAAGAGACCCAGTACTTC. As protein: CASSPSRYAQETQYF.

As concerns this clone: At one end the junction does not follow the germline gene, possibly because of a read error. The chain links TRBV18 to TRBJ2-7; 8 bases fit TRBD2. This CDR3 region has 13 residues. Germline V gene sequence: CDR1 KGHSH, CDR2 LQKENI. CDR3 loop: CASSRTSSHEQYF. The CDR3 bases are TGTGCCAGCTCACGGACTAGCTCCCACGAGCAGTACTTC. The full variable domain, its missing parts supplied by reference TRBV18 and TRBJ2-7, is NAGVMQNPRHLVRRRGQEARLRCSPMKGHSHVYWYRQLPEEGLKFMVYLQKENIIDESGMPKERFSAEFPKEGPSILRIQQVVRGDSAAYFCASSRTSSHEQYFGPGTRLTVT.

The V call is TRBV7-9, the J call TRBJ2-1; 7 nucleotides line up with TRBD2. CDR3 length equals 16 residues. CDR1 and CDR2 (germline): SEHNR, FQNEAQ (reference sequence). V trimming: 5 bases; J trimming: 4 bases; junction bases outside the gene matches: 11. The CDR3 DNA sequence: TGTGCCAGCAGCCAAGGACTAGACCAAAAGTACAATGAGCAGTTCTTC. Protein: CASSQGLDQKYNEQFF.

The chain carries TRBV5-1 and TRBJ2-5, with 16 bases aligning to TRBD2. The CDR3 loop spans 16 amino acids. Germline V gene lookup returns CDR1 SGHRS and CDR2 YFSETQ. J lost 3 bases, V lost 3 bases, and 2 bases had no gene match. The DNA for the CDR3 is TGCGCCAGCAGCTCCGGGACTAGCGGGAGGGAAGAGACCCAGTACTTC. Its translation: CASSSGTSGREETQYF.

V gene TRBV29-1 combines with J gene TRBJ1-2; D is perhaps TRBD1 (5 bases). V was shortened by 7 bases and J by 1 base, with 10 bases between the two germline ends. Germline V gives CDR1 SQVTM, CDR2 ANQGSEA. CDR3 length equals 12 residues. Here the CDR3 reads CSAEDNNYGYTF. The CDR3 region has the DNA TGCAGCGCCGAGGACAATAACTATGGCTACACCTTC. The full variable domain, its missing parts supplied by reference TRBV29-1 and TRBJ1-2, is SAVISQKPSRDICQRGTSLTIQCQVDSQVTMMFWYRQQPGQSLTLIATANQGSEATYESGFVIDKFPISRPNLTFSTLTVSNMSPEDSSIYLCSAEDNNYGYTFGSGTRLTVV.

The V call is TRBV6-6, the J call TRBJ2-7; possibly TRBD2 for D (5 bases). CDR1 MNHNY and CDR2 SVGAGI come from the germline V gene (reference sequence). This CDR3 comprises 12 residues. Trimming pared 6 bases from V and 5 bases from J, leaving 11 bases between. CDR3 bases: TGTGCCAGCAGGTGGGGAGCCCACGAGCAGTACTTC. The encoded protein is CASRWGAHEQYF.

This clone was observed a few times. The CDR3 sequence: CSVRASGDYEQYF. The CDR3 region has the DNA TGCAGCGTTCGGGCTAGCGGTGACTACGAGCAGTACTTC. The J gene is TRBJ2-7, the V gene TRBV29-1, with 7 positions matching TRBD2. Trimming cost V 5 bases and J 3 bases; bases outside gene matches: 7. This CDR3 spans 13 amino acids. Per the germline V gene, CDR1 is SQVTM and CDR2 is ANQGSEA.

V usage is TRBV29-1 and J usage is TRBJ2-3; D assignment may be TRBD1 or TRBD2 (5 bases each). CDR3 length: 13 amino acids. Germline CDR1 reads SQVTM; CDR2 reads ANQGSEA. The V end lost 6 bases, the J end lost 8 bases, and 18 bases lay between the germline ends. CDR3 in DNA: TGCAGCGTCTGTCCTGAGGGGCGAGGTACGCAGTATTTT. This encodes CSVCPEGRGTQYF.

This clone has just a few counts. The chain uses TRBV23-1 and TRBJ2-7; TRBD1 is a possible D gene (5 bases). TRBV23-1 qualifies as an ORF whose function is uncertain. CDR3 length: 13 residues. With 6 bases removed from V and 5 bases from J, the gap between germline ends came to 14 bases. CDR3 region: CASRTTQGNEQYF. DNA for the CDR3: TGCGCCAGCAGGACAACTCAGGGAAACGAGCAGTACTTC.

This clone was counted between two and nine times. The chain couples TRBV27 to TRBJ2-2, with 7 bases identical to TRBD1. Germline trimming cut 2 bases from V and 4 bases from J; bases unmatched to any gene: 4. Germline CDR1 MNHEY, CDR2 SMNVEV (reference sequence). The CDR3 runs 15 residues. As DNA, the CDR3 is TGTGCCAGCAGTTTAAGAGGGGGCAGCACCGGGGAGCTGTTTTTT. Encoded protein: CASSLRGGSTGELFF.

This clone turned up a few times. This chain uses TRBV29-1 with TRBJ2-7; D may be TRBD2 (6 bases). Trimming removed 6 bases from V and 5 bases from J, with 20 bases in between. The CDR3 covers 14 residues. Germline loops: CDR1 SQVTM, CDR2 ANQGSEA. The CDR3 DNA reads as TGCAGCGTCAAGCTGGAGGGAGCGCGGAACGAGCAGTACTTC. Its translation is CSVKLEGARNEQYF.

The rearrangement links TRBV30 to TRBJ2-7, with D tentatively TRBD2 (6 bases). V lost 0 bases and J 8 bases, leaving 26 bases between the germline ends. This CDR3 contains 17 residues. The germline CDR1 and CDR2 sequences are GTSNPN and SVGIG (reference sequence). CDR3 region: CAWSVKPGGGVTTKQYF. The CDR3 DNA is TGTGCCTGGAGTGTAAAACCTGGAGGCGGGGTTACTACGAAGCAGTACTTC.

This clone was counted between two and nine times. This chain joins TRBV25-1 and TRBJ2-5, with D perhaps matching TRBD2 (6 bases). Looked up from germline, CDR1 is MGHDK and CDR2 is SYGVNS. V lost 4 bases to trimming and J lost 4 bases, with 16 bases between them. This CDR3 has 15 amino acids. The CDR3 nucleotides are TGTGCCAGCAGTGTAGCCGGGAGTGAGGGAGAGACCCAGTACTTC. Amino acids: CASSVAGSEGETQYF.